The rows below give T cell receptor beta chains drawn from one sample of a study of breast tumors, draining lymph nodes, adjacent tissues. TCRdb processed the multiplex PCR reads anew with MiXCR; each CDR3 protein has one entry. Of 150,000 or so distinct CDR3 sequences in the sample, around 35% were seen once. The sample comprised axillary lymph node tissue. Receptors originate from a female donor with breast cancer. Some clones in this sample may be carry-over from other donors' samples. Both conserved end residues are part of each CDR3. Fields, in order: J gene, clone size, V gene, D gene, CDR3 protein, CDR3 DNA. A D gene is named only where the DNA matches it firmly. Clone size appears in some rows only: once, few, many, or a class for an expanded clone.

J gene: TRBJ2-1; clone size: many; V gene: TRBV6-5; D gene: TRBD2; CDR3 protein: CASSLQAGAVTSEQFF; CDR3 DNA: TGTGCCAGCAGTTTACAAGCGGGAGCTGTAACAAGTGAGCAGTTCTTC
J gene: TRBJ1-2; clone size: once; V gene: TRBV4-1; D gene: NA; CDR3 protein: CASSQEGSRGTF; CDR3 DNA: TGCGCCAGCAGTCAAGAAGGAAGCAGGGGTACCTTC
J gene: TRBJ2-2; clone size: many; V gene: TRBV3-1; D gene: TRBD2; CDR3 protein: CASSSRTSGRGAGELFF; CDR3 DNA: TGTGCCAGCAGCTCCCGGACTAGCGGGAGGGGGGCCGGGGAGCTGTTTTTT
J gene: TRBJ2-2; clone size: many; V gene: TRBV24-1; D gene: NA; CDR3 protein: CATSDPGTNTGELFF; CDR3 DNA: TGTGCCACCAGTGACCCCGGGACAAACACCGGGGAGCTGTTTTTT
J gene: TRBJ2-1; clone size: many; V gene: TRBV29-1; D gene: NA; CDR3 protein: CSVDRGQHNEQFF; CDR3 DNA: TGCAGCGTTGACAGGGGCCAGCACAATGAGCAGTTCTTC
J gene: TRBJ2-7; clone size: many; V gene: TRBV7-9; D gene: TRBD1; CDR3 protein: CASSSSEGASYEQYF; CDR3 DNA: TGTGCCAGCAGCTCATCCGAGGGGGCCTCCTACGAGCAGTACTTC
J gene: TRBJ2-7; clone size: many; V gene: TRBV14; D gene: NA; CDR3 protein: CASSLFGGEQYF; CDR3 DNA: TGTGCCAGCAGCCTCTTCGGGGGCGAGCAGTACTTC
J gene: TRBJ1-2; clone size: many; V gene: TRBV30; D gene: NA; CDR3 protein: CAWSGIQGELYGYTF; CDR3 DNA: TGTGCCTGGAGTGGAATACAGGGTGAACTTTATGGCTACACCTTC
J gene: TRBJ2-3; clone size: NA; V gene: TRBV7-9; D gene: TRBD2; CDR3 protein: CASSLEGTSGFTDTQYF; CDR3 DNA: TGTGCCAGCAGCTTAGAGGGGACTAGCGGGTTCACAGATACGCAGTATTTT
J gene: TRBJ1-5; clone size: NA; V gene: TRBV19; D gene: NA; CDR3 protein: CASSINSWGSMDTQHF; CDR3 DNA: TGTGCCAGTAGTATCAATAGCTGGGGATCGATGGATACGCAGCATTTT
J gene: TRBJ2-1; clone size: NA; V gene: TRBV20-1; D gene: NA; CDR3 protein: CSASSGSYNEQFF; CDR3 DNA: TGCAGTGCCAGCAGCGGTTCCTACAATGAGCAGTTCTTC
J gene: TRBJ2-7; clone size: many; V gene: TRBV10-3; D gene: TRBD1; CDR3 protein: CAIKQGHEQYF; CDR3 DNA: TGTGCCATCAAACAGGGGCACGAGCAGTACTTC
J gene: TRBJ2-7; clone size: NA; V gene: TRBV20-1; D gene: NA; CDR3 protein: CSARSPWTYEQYF; CDR3 DNA: TGCAGTGCTAGATCCCCGTGGACCTACGAGCAGTACTTC
J gene: TRBJ1-1; clone size: NA; V gene: TRBV12-3/TRBV12-4; D gene: TRBD1; CDR3 protein: CASTTGQGGTEAFF; CDR3 DNA: TGTGCCAGCACCACCGGACAGGGGGGAACTGAAGCTTTCTTT
J gene: TRBJ2-7; clone size: many; V gene: TRBV3-1; D gene: NA; CDR3 protein: CASSQGAGTYEQYF; CDR3 DNA: TGTGCCAGCAGCCAAGGGGCGGGAACCTACGAGCAGTACTTC
J gene: TRBJ1-6; clone size: NA; V gene: TRBV9; D gene: NA; CDR3 protein: CASSAPIAGDNSPLHF; CDR3 DNA: TGTGCCAGCAGCGCTCCAATAGCGGGGGATAATTCACCCCTCCACTTT
J gene: TRBJ1-4; clone size: many; V gene: TRBV2; D gene: NA; CDR3 protein: CASSGLGEKLFF; CDR3 DNA: TGTGCCAGCAGTGGGCTGGGTGAAAAACTGTTTTTT
J gene: TRBJ2-1; clone size: few; V gene: TRBV27; D gene: TRBD2; CDR3 protein: CASNAGTSGGGSFF; CDR3 DNA: TGTGCCAGCAACGCCGGAACTAGCGGGGGGGGATCGTTCTTC
J gene: TRBJ2-3; clone size: NA; V gene: TRBV2; D gene: TRBD1; CDR3 protein: CASKGQGVPDTPYF; CDR3 DNA: TGTGCCAGCAAGGGACAGGGAGTTCCGGATACGCCGTATTTT
J gene: TRBJ2-7; clone size: NA; V gene: TRBV20-1; D gene: TRBD2; CDR3 protein: CSYSSGRNHEQYF; CDR3 DNA: TGCAGTTACTCTAGCGGGAGGAACCACGAGCAGTACTTC
J gene: TRBJ1-2; clone size: many; V gene: TRBV24-1; D gene: TRBD1; CDR3 protein: CATSAPGQGRGGYTF; CDR3 DNA: TGTGCCACCAGTGCGCCGGGACAGGGGAGAGGTGGCTACACCTTC
J gene: TRBJ2-6; clone size: many; V gene: TRBV4-1; D gene: TRBD1; CDR3 protein: CASSQVFPPGQGTGANVLTF; CDR3 DNA: TGCGCCAGCAGCCAAGTATTTCCGCCGGGACAGGGAACTGGGGCCAACGTCCTGACTTTC
J gene: TRBJ2-3; clone size: few; V gene: TRBV6-6; D gene: NA; CDR3 protein: CASSYTSASTDTQYF; CDR3 DNA: TGTGCCAGCAGTTATACCAGCGCGAGCACAGATACGCAGTATTTT
J gene: TRBJ2-1; clone size: NA; V gene: TRBV28; D gene: NA; CDR3 protein: CASSFDRTSYNEQFF; CDR3 DNA: TGTGCCAGCAGCTTTGACAGGACTTCCTACAATGAGCAGTTCTTC